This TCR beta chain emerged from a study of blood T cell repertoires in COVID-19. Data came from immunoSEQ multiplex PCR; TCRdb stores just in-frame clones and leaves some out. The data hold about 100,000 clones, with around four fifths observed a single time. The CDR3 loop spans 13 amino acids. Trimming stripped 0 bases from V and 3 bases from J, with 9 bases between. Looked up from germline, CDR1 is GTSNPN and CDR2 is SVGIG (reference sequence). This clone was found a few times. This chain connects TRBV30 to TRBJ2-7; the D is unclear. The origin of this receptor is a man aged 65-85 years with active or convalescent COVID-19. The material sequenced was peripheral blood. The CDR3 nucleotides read TGTGCCTGGAGTGTCAGAACTAACTACGAGCAGTACTTC. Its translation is CAWSVRTNYEQYF. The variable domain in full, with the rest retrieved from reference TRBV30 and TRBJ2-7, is SQTIHQWPATLVQPVGSPLSLECTVEGTSNPNLYWYRQAAGRGLQLLFYSVGIGQISSEVPQNLSASRPQDRQFILSSKKLLLSDSGFYLCAWSVRTNYEQYFGPGTRLTVT.